This T cell receptor beta chain comes out of a study of T-cell memory formation after mild COVID-19. From the 5' RACE reads, TCRdb called clonotypes with MiXCR, one entry per CDR3 protein. The sample gives hundreds of thousands of distinct CDR3 sequences, 25% to 30% of which show up once; around an eighth is in the top ten. The sequenced material came from PBMCs or a T cell subset sorted from them (not recorded which). This receptor was obtained from an adult woman who had mild COVID-19 (a few samples of this study predate the infection). Cell type and time point are not known.

CDR3 DNA: TGTGCCAGCAGCCAAGTTGGGGCGGGCGCAAGCGAGCAGTACTTC. Translating it yields CASSQVGAGASEQYF. The V and J genes are TRBV14 and TRBJ2-7, with D perhaps being TRBD1 or TRBD2 (5 bases each). Trimming left V 1 base short and J 6 bases short, with 16 bases between. The CDR3 extends over 15 amino acids. Per the germline V gene, CDR1 is SGHDN and CDR2 is FVKESK.